The 13 T cell receptor beta chains listed next were all sequenced from one sample in a study of blood T cell repertoires in COVID-19. The data were produced by immunoSEQ multiplex PCR, yet TCRdb's version contains in-frame clones alone and is incomplete. The sample carries a few hundred thousand clones, 80% to 90% recorded once. Input material: peripheral blood. The receptors derive from a man aged 55 to 70 who had recovered from COVID-19.

The chain has TRBV6-2 or TRBV6-3 and TRBJ2-7; weak D call: TRBD2 (6 bases). V gave up 4 bases and J gave up 0 bases, with 13 bases separating them. There are 15 residues in the CDR3. Germline CDR1 reads MNHEY; CDR2 reads SVGEGT. The CDR3 here is CASSSAVSGSYEQYF. The CDR3 DNA sequence: TGTGCCAGCAGTTCCGCCGTTAGCGGCTCCTACGAGCAGTACTTC.

This clone was found once. Other DNA sequences in the sample encode the same CDR3. V usage is TRBV7-2 and J usage is TRBJ2-3, with a weak D call TRBD2 (5 bases). The CDR3 loop spans 15 amino acids. The V and J ends lost 0 bases and 1 base respectively, with 8 bases between them. Per germline, CDR1 SGHTA and CDR2 FQGNSA. CDR3 amino acids: CASSLARARTDTQYF. Here the CDR3 DNA reads TGTGCCAGCAGCTTAGCGCGGGCGCGCACAGATACGCAGTATTTT.

The V gene is TRBV3-1 (or the pseudogene TRBV3-2), the J gene TRBJ2-5; D is unclear. This CDR3 contains 14 residues. Germline V gene lookup returns CDR1 LGHDT and CDR2 YNNKEL (reference sequence). V lost 5 bases and J 4 bases, leaving 14 bases between the germline ends. CDR3: CASSFSNAGETQYF. DNA for the CDR3: TGTGCCAGCAGCTTTTCGAACGCCGGAGAGACCCAGTACTTC.

This clone has a single count. V and J are TRBV6-5 and TRBJ1-5; weak D call: TRBD1 (6 bases). Germline V gene data show CDR1 as MNHEY and CDR2 as SVGAGI. This CDR3 region has 14 residues. V lost 5 bases and J 1 base, leaving 9 bases between the germline ends. In nucleotides, the CDR3 is TGTGCCAGCAGTACGAGGGGGAGCAATCAGCCCCAGCATTTT. Translation: CASSTRGSNQPQHF.

The gene calls are TRBV9 and TRBJ2-7, with D perhaps TRBD2 (6 bases). The CDR3 contains 15 residues. Trimming shortened V by 0 bases and J by 7 bases, and 17 bases separated the two germline ends. Germline V gene sequence: CDR1 SGDLS, CDR2 YYNGEE. The CDR3 reads CASSVGGTDRREQYF. For the CDR3, the DNA is TGTGCCAGCAGCGTAGGCGGGACCGACCGACGGGAGCAGTACTTC.

This clone has more than one count but fewer than ten. The chain has TRBV19 and TRBJ1-3; TRBD1 agrees at 8 bases. Germline assignment: CDR1 LNHDA and CDR2 SQIVND (reference sequence). V lost 4 bases and J lost 1; bases outside the gene matches: 6. This CDR3 is built from 16 residues. The CDR3 region is CASSTLTGVSGNTIYF. The CDR3 bases are TGTGCCAGTAGTACTTTGACAGGGGTTTCTGGAAACACCATATATTTT.

CDR3 loop: CASRLAVNTGELFF. The CDR3, as DNA: TGTGCCAGCAGGCTCGCAGTTAACACCGGGGAGCTGTTTTTT. The V gene is TRBV14, the J gene TRBJ2-2; D remains unclear. The CDR3 loop spans 14 amino acids. V was cut by 6 bases and J by 2 bases, with 10 bases left in between. CDR1 is SGHDN, CDR2 FVKESK, per germline.

V gene TRBV5-1 combines with J gene TRBJ2-6, with no clear D. V shed 4 bases and J shed 0 bases, with 20 bases lying between them. The CDR3 extends over 19 amino acids. CDR1 is SGHRS, CDR2 YFSETQ, per germline. Written as DNA, the CDR3 is TGCGCCAGCAGCGAACAGACATCCACAACCCTCTCTGGGGCCAACGTCCTGACTTTC. The encoded protein is CASSEQTSTTLSGANVLTF.

V and J are TRBV5-1 and TRBJ2-1; D is perhaps TRBD2 (6 bases). Germline assignment: CDR1 SGHRS and CDR2 YFSETQ. The V end lost 0 bases, the J end lost 0 bases, and 13 bases lay between the germline ends. The CDR3 extends over 17 amino acids. The CDR3 DNA follows: TGCGCCAGCAGCTTGGCCATCCTAGCGTCCTCCTACAATGAGCAGTTCTTC. Encoded protein: CASSLAILASSYNEQFF.

This clone is a singleton in its sample. The chain has TRBV15 and TRBJ2-1; tentative D call: TRBD2 (6 bases). There are 16 residues in the CDR3. V shed 0 bases and J shed 0 bases, with 9 bases lying between them. Germline CDR1 is LNHNV and CDR2 is YYDKDF (reference sequence). CDR3 loop: CATSRDGGSSYNEQFF. The CDR3 DNA follows: TGTGCCACCAGCAGAGATGGGGGGAGCTCCTACAATGAGCAGTTCTTC.

The sample holds a few counts of this clone. The genes are TRBV30 and TRBJ2-2; D not resolved. Trimming took off 4 bases at V and 1 base at J, with 10 bases between the two ends. Germline loops: CDR1 GTSNPN, CDR2 SVGIG (reference sequence). The CDR3 consists of 14 residues. The CDR3 reads CAWNEHRNTGELFF. In DNA, the CDR3 is TGTGCCTGGAACGAGCATCGGAACACCGGGGAGCTGTTTTTT.

This rearrangement joins TRBV6-5 to TRBJ2-3; D perhaps matches TRBD2 (6 bases). The germline V and J ends were trimmed by 8 bases and 10 bases, with 22 bases remaining between them. Germline loops: CDR1 MNHEY, CDR2 SVGAGI. The CDR3 loop spans 14 amino acids. CDR3 DNA: TGTGCCAGCCGGGACGGCGTGGGGGAGGTGGCGCAGTATTTT. Its protein product is CASRDGVGEVAQYF.

This clone was counted only a few times. The rearrangement links TRBV11-2 to TRBJ1-5, with D perhaps matching TRBD1 (6 bases). The CDR3 extends over 17 amino acids. Germline CDR1 SGHAT, CDR2 FQNNGV. V gave up 1 base and J gave up 4 bases, with 17 bases separating them. The CDR3 spells CASSLVTGRASNQPQHF. The CDR3 DNA reads TGTGCCAGCAGCTTAGTCACAGGGAGGGCTTCTAATCAGCCCCAGCATTTT.